The clone carrying this TCR beta chain has a count of ten or more. The antigen remains unidentified. This specimen comes from a study of regulatory T cells in long-lasting Graves disease. Study-wide findings and caveats: Relative to newly diagnosed Graves' patients, persistent ones had lower TCR diversity. Researchers reported studying only peripheral blood, not thyroid tissue. There was favoring of TRBV28, TRBJ1-2 and TRBJ2-5 in persistent disease.

Described time point: newly diagnosed GD, antithyroid drugs for less than 3 months. Making the TCR library involved RNA that had been extracted from PBMCs. CDR3 regions were amplified by Arm-PCR using iRepertoire HTBI primers to build TCR beta libraries. TCRdb reanalysed the multiplex PCR reads using MiXCR and keeps one entry per CDR3 protein. The repertoire holds under 300,000 distinct CDR3 sequences, with approximately 20% as singletons. Germline CDR1 is KGHSH and CDR2 is LQKENI. V was pared by 6 bases and J by 5 bases, with 14 bases of the junction left unmatched. The CDR3 totals 18 residues. The clonotype comes from a female donor with Graves disease. Source: peripheral blood mononuclear cells (PBMCs), taken at new diagnosis, from a patient treated with antithyroid drugs. V gene TRBV18 combines with J gene TRBJ2-3; TRBD2 aligns across 13 bases. For the CDR3, the DNA is TGTGCCAGCTCTATCCGACTAGCGGGAGGTCTAAAGGGAGATACGCAGTATTTT. It specifies CASSIRLAGGLKGDTQYF.